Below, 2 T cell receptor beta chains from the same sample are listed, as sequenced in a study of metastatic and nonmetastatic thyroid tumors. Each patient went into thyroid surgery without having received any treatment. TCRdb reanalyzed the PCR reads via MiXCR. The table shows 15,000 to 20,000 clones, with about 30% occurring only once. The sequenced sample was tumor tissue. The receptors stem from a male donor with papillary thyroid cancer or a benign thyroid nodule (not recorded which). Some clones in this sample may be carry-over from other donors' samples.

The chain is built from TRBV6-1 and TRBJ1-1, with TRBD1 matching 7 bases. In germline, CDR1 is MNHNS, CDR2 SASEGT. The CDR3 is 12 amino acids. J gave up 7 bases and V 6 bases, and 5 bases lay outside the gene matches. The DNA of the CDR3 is TGTGCCAGCAGATCTTGGACAGGTGAAGCTTTCTTT. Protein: CASRSWTGEAFF.

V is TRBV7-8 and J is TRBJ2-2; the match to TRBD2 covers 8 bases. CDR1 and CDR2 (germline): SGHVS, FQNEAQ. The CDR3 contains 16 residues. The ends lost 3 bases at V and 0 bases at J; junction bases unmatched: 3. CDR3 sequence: CASSFPSGSNTGELFF. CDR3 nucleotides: TGTGCCAGCAGCTTCCCTAGCGGGTCGAACACCGGGGAGCTGTTTTTT. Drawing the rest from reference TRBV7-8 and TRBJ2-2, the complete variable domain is GAGVSQSPRYKVAKRGQDVALRCDPISGHVSLFWYQQALGQGPEFLTYFQNEAQLDKSGLPSDRFFAERPEGSVSTLKIQRTQQEDSAVYLCASSFPSGSNTGELFFGEGSRLTVL.